This T cell receptor beta chain was sequenced for a study of cytomegalovirus exposure and HLA in healthy donors. About the study: Caucasian-associated ancestry cluster membership applied to approximately 84% of around 400 genotyped donors. Notes on the study in general: Highest at DRB1 and lowest at HLA-C, TCR association rates differed among HLA loci in a later analysis. Most of the TCR beta V segments (in an earlier analysis) were productive either about 87% or about 30% of the time.

Germline lookup yields CDR1 KGHSH and CDR2 LQKENI. V was shortened by 3 bases and J by 5 bases, with 10 bases between the two germline ends. This CDR3 is built from 13 residues. Comments on this clone: Its target is unknown.

Use of 60 Vbeta and 13 Jbeta primers characterized the PCR. Sequencing was performed with immunoSEQ multiplex PCR; in TCRdb, only in-frame clones are kept and a portion is missing. The sample includes over 85,000 clones, over 65% of them seen just once. The chain carries TRBV18 and TRBJ1-1; tentative D call: TRBD1 (6 bases). The sample consisted of PBMCs. The clonotype was recovered from a woman aged 25 to 45 in good health and CMV-seronegative. Here the CDR3 reads CASSPDRTTEAFF. The CDR3 DNA reads as TGTGCCAGCTCACCTGACAGGACGACTGAAGCTTTCTTT.